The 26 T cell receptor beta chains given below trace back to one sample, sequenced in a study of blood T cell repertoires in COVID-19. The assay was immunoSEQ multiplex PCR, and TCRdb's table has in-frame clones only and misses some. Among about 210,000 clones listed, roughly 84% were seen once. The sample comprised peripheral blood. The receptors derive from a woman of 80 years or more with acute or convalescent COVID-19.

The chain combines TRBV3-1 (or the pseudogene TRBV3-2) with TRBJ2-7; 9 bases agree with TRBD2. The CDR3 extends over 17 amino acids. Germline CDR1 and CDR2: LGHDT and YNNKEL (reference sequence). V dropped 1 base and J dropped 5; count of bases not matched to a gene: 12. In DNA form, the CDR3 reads TGTGCCAGCAGCCAAGTAAGGAGGCGGGAGGGCCCTAACGAGCAGTACTTC. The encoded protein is CASSQVRRREGPNEQYF.

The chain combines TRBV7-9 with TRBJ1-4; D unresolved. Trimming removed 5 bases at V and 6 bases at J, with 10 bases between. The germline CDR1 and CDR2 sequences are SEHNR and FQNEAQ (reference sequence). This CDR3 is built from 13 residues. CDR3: CASSPRSYEKLFF. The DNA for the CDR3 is TGTGCCAGCAGCCCCCGGAGTTATGAAAAACTGTTTTTT.

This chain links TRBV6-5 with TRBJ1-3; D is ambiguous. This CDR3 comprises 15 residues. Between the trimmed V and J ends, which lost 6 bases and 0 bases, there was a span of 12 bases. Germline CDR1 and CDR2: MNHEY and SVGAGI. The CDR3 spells CASSLDNNSGNTIYF. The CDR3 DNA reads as TGTGCCAGCAGCCTTGACAACAACTCTGGAAACACCATATATTTT.

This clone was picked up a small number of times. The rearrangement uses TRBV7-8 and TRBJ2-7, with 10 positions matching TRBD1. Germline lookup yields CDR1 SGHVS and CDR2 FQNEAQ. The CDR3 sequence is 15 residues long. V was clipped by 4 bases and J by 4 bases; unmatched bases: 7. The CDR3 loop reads CASSSRTGGVYEQYF. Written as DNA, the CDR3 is TGTGCCAGCAGCTCGAGGACAGGGGGTGTGTACGAGCAGTACTTC. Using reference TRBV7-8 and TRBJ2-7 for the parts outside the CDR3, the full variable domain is GAGVSQSPRYKVAKRGQDVALRCDPISGHVSLFWYQQALGQGPEFLTYFQNEAQLDKSGLPSDRFFAERPEGSVSTLKIQRTQQEDSAVYLCASSSRTGGVYEQYFGPGTRLTVT.

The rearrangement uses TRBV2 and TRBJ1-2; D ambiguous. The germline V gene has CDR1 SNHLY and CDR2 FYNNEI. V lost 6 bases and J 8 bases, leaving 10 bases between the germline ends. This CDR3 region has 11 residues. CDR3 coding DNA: TGTGCCAGCAGCGTGAGAGAGGGCTACACCTTC. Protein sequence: CASSVREGYTF.

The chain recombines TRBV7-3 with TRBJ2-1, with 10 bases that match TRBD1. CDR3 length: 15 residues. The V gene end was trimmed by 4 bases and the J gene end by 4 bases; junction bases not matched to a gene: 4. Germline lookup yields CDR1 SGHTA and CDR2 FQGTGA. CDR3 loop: CASSSWDRGYNEQFF. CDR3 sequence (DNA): TGTGCCAGCAGCTCATGGGACAGGGGATACAATGAGCAGTTCTTC.

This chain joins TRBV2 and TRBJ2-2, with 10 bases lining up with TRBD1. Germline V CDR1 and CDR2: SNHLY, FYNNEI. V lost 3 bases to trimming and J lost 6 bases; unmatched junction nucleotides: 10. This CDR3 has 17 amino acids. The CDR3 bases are TGTGCCAGCAGTGAGGGTCCCCGGGACAGGGGCCCCGGGGAGCTGTTTTTT. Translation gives CASSEGPRDRGPGELFF.

Here the CDR3 DNA reads TGTGCCAGCTCATTAGGGGGACAGGGGTCTGGCTACACCTTC. This gives the protein CASSLGGQGSGYTF. The rearrangement links TRBV18 to TRBJ1-2; 10 bases fit TRBD1. The CDR3 has 14 residues. Germline CDR1 reads KGHSH; CDR2 reads LQKENI. Losses at the gene ends were 5 bases for V and 7 bases for J; bases not matched to a gene: 7. Filled out from reference TRBV18 and TRBJ1-2, the complete variable domain reads NAGVMQNPRHLVRRRGQEARLRCSPMKGHSHVYWYRQLPEEGLKFMVYLQKENIIDESGMPKERFSAEFPKEGPSILRIQQVVRGDSAAYFCASSLGGQGSGYTFGSGTRLTVV.

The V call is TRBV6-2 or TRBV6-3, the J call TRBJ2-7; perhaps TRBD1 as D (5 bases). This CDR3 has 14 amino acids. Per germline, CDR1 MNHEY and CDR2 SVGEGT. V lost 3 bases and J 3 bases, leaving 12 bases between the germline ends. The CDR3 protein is CASSYRQISYEQYF. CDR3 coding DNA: TGTGCCAGCAGTTATAGACAGATAAGCTACGAGCAGTACTTC.

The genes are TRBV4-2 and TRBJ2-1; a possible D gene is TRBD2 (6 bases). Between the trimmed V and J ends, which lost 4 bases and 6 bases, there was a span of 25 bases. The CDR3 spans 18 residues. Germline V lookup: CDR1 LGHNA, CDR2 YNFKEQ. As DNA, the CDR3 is TGTGCCAGCAGCCCCTATTCTCCGGGACTCCATGGGAGCAATGAGCAGTTCTTC. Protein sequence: CASSPYSPGLHGSNEQFF.

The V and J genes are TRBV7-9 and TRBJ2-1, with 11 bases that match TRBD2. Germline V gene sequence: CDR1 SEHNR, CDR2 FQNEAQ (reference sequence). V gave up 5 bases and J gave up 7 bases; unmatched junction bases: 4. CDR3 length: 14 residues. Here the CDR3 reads CASSQLAGDNEQFF. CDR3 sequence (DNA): TGTGCCAGCAGCCAACTAGCGGGAGATAATGAGCAGTTCTTC.

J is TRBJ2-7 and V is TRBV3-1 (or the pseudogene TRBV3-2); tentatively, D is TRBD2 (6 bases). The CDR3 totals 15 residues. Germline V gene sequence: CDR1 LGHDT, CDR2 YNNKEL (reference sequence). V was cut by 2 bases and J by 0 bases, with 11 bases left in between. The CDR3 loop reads CASSQSGLSSYEQYF. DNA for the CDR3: TGTGCCAGCAGCCAAAGCGGGCTTAGCTCCTACGAGCAGTACTTC.

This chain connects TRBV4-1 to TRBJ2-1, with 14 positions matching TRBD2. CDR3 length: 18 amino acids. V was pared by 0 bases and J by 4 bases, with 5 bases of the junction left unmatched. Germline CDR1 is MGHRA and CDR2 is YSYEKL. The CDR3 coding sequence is TGCGCCAGCAGCCAAGAATCGGGACTAGCGGGAGCATACAATGAGCAGTTCTTC. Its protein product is CASSQESGLAGAYNEQFF.

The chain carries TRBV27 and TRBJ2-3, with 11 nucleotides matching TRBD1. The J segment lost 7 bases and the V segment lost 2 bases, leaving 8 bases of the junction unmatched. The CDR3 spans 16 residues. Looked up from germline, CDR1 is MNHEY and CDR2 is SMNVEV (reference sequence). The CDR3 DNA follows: TGTGCCAGCAGTTTACTTTACGGGACAGGGGGGAATACGCAGTATTTT. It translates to CASSLLYGTGGNTQYF.

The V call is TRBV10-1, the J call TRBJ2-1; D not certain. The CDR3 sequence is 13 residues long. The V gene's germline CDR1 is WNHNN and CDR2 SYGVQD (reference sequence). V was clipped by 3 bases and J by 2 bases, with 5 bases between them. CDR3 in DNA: TGCGCCAGCAGTGATAATCCCTACAATGAGCAGTTCTTC. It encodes CASSDNPYNEQFF.

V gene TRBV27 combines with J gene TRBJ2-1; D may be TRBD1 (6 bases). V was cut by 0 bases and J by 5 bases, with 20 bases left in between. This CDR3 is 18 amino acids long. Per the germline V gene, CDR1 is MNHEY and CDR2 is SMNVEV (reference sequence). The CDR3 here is CASSLSGRGHLPNNEQFF. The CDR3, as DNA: TGTGCCAGCAGTTTATCGGGCAGGGGTCATCTACCAAACAATGAGCAGTTCTTC.

The CDR3 DNA follows: TGTGCCATCAGTGATCGGTTGTCAGGGTCAAGGAGCAATCAGCCCCAGCATTTT. Encoded protein: CAISDRLSGSRSNQPQHF. The chain recombines TRBV10-3 with TRBJ1-5, with D perhaps TRBD1 (5 bases). The CDR3 runs 18 residues. The V end was cut by 3 bases, the J end by 1 base, with 19 bases between. The germline V gene encodes CDR1 ENHRY and CDR2 SYGVKD.

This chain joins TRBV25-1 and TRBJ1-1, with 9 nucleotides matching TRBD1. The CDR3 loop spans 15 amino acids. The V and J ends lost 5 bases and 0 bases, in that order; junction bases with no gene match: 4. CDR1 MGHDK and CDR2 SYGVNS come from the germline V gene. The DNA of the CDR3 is TGTGCCAGCAGTAACCGGGACAGGGTGAACACTGAAGCTTTCTTT. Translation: CASSNRDRVNTEAFF.

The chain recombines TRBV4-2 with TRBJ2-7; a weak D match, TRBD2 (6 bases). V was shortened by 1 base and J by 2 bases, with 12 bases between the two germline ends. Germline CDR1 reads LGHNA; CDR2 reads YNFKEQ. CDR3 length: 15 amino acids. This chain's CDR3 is CASSQGDGSPYEQYF. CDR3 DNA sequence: TGTGCCAGCAGCCAAGGCGACGGGAGCCCCTACGAGCAGTACTTC.

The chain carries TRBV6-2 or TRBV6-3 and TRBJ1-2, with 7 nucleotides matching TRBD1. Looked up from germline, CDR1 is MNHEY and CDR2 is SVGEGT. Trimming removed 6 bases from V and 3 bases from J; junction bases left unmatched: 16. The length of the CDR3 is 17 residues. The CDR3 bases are TGTGCCAGCAGCCTCTATGTGTCTCGAGGGACAGACTATGGCTACACCTTC. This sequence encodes CASSLYVSRGTDYGYTF.

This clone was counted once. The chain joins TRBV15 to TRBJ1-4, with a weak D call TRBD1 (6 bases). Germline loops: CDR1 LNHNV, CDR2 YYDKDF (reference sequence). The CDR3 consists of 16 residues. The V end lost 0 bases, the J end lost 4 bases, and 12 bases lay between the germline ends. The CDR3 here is CATSRDVGGLNEKLFF. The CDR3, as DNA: TGTGCCACCAGCAGAGATGTTGGGGGCCTTAATGAAAAACTGTTTTTT.

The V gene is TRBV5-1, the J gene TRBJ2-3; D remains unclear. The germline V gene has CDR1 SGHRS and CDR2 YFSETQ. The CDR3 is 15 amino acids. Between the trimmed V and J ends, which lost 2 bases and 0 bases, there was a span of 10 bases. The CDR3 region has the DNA TGCGCCAGCAGCTTCGCCGCCGGTAGCACAGATACGCAGTATTTT. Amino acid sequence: CASSFAAGSTDTQYF.

The CDR3 spells CASSSTRVPSYNEQFF. As DNA, the CDR3 is TGTGCCAGCAGCAGTACTAGGGTCCCCTCCTACAATGAGCAGTTCTTC. V is TRBV21-1 and J is TRBJ2-1; the D call of TRBD2 is as the table states it, not checked on the DNA. TRBV21-1 has pseudogene status. This CDR3 contains 16 residues.

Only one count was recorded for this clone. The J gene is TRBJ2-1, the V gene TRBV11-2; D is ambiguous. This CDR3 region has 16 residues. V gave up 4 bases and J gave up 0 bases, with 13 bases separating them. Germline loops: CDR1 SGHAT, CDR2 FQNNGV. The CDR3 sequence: CASSSYNLASYNEQFF. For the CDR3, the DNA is TGTGCCAGCAGCTCCTACAATTTAGCCTCCTACAATGAGCAGTTCTTC.

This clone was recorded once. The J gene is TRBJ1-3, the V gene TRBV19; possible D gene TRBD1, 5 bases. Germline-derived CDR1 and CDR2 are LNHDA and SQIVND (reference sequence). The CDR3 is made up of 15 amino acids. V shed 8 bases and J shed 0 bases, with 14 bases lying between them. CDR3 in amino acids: CASGGGMSSGNTIYF. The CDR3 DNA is TGTGCCAGTGGGGGAGGGATGAGCTCTGGAAACACCATATATTTT.

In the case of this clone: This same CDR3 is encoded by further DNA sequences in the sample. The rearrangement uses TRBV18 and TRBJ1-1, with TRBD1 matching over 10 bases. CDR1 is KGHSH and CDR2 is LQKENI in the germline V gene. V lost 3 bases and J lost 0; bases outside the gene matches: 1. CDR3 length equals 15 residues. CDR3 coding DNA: TGTGCCAGCTCACCCGGGACAGGGGTGAACACTGAAGCTTTCTTT. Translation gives CASSPGTGVNTEAFF.